This is a list of T cell receptor beta chains from one sample in a study of blood T cell repertoires in COVID-19. The table came from immunoSEQ multiplex PCR; TCRdb's copy has only in-frame clones and leaves some out. The sample consists of about 240,000 clones, about 89% of them appearing once. The sequencing sample was made of PBMCs or T cells enriched from blood (not recorded which). All receptors derive from a woman aged 30 to 39 who had recovered from COVID-19. Both conserved end residues are part of each CDR3. The D gene is left open where the match is weak. The size field is filled for only some rows; it gives once, few, many or a size class.

clone size: medium-sized
J gene: TRBJ2-1
V gene: TRBV6-4
D gene: TRBD2
CDR3 protein: CASSDESGSYNEQFF
CDR3 DNA: TGTGCCAGCAGTGACGAGAGCGGGAGCTACAATGAGCAGTTCTTC

clone size: once
J gene: TRBJ1-1
V gene: TRBV4-3
D gene: .
CDR3 protein: CASSQDRGFHTEAFF
CDR3 DNA: TGCGCCAGCAGCCAAGATAGGGGATTTCACACTGAAGCTTTCTTT

clone size: .
J gene: TRBJ1-3
V gene: TRBV29-1
D gene: .
CDR3 protein: CSVSSGNTIYF
CDR3 DNA: TGCAGCGTTTCATCCGGAAACACCATATATTTT

clone size: .
J gene: TRBJ1-1
V gene: TRBV10-3
D gene: .
CDR3 protein: CAISESNRLNTEAFF
CDR3 DNA: TGTGCCATCAGTGAGTCCAACAGATTGAACACTGAAGCTTTCTTT

clone size: .
J gene: TRBJ1-4
V gene: TRBV30
D gene: .
CDR3 protein: CAWSVLGSREKLFF
CDR3 DNA: TGTGCCTGGAGTGTACTCGGGTCTAGGGAAAAACTGTTTTTT

clone size: .
J gene: TRBJ1-2
V gene: TRBV29-1
D gene: TRBD1
CDR3 protein: CSTSRDSQSGDGYTF
CDR3 DNA: TGCAGCACAAGCCGGGACAGTCAGTCGGGAGATGGCTACACCTTC

clone size: .
J gene: TRBJ2-7
V gene: TRBV6-4
D gene: .
CDR3 protein: CASSPDREYEQYF
CDR3 DNA: TGTGCCAGCAGTCCCGACAGAGAGTACGAGCAGTACTTC

clone size: .
J gene: TRBJ2-2
V gene: TRBV9
D gene: .
CDR3 protein: CASSGAKDTGELFF
CDR3 DNA: TGTGCCAGCAGCGGGGCGAAGGACACCGGGGAGCTGTTTTTT

clone size: .
J gene: TRBJ1-2
V gene: TRBV6-5
D gene: TRBD1
CDR3 protein: CASRGTAQESHGYTF
CDR3 DNA: TGTGCCAGCAGGGGGACAGCCCAAGAGAGCCATGGCTACACCTTC

clone size: .
J gene: TRBJ2-1
V gene: TRBV5-1
D gene: .
CDR3 protein: CASSWRGDEQFF
CDR3 DNA: TGCGCCAGCAGCTGGCGGGGCGATGAGCAGTTCTTC

clone size: .
J gene: TRBJ2-3
V gene: TRBV24-1
D gene: TRBD2
CDR3 protein: CATSDLWKREFPDTQYF
CDR3 DNA: TGTGCCACCAGTGATTTGTGGAAGCGGGAGTTTCCAGATACGCAGTATTTT

clone size: .
J gene: TRBJ1-3
V gene: TRBV7-2
D gene: .
CDR3 protein: CASSLAPRISNTIYF
CDR3 DNA: TGTGCCAGCAGCTTAGCCCCGAGGATAAGTAACACCATATATTTT

clone size: .
J gene: TRBJ2-7
V gene: TRBV6-5
D gene: .
CDR3 protein: CASSYQGQNPLNEQYF
CDR3 DNA: TGTGCCAGCAGTTACCAAGGACAGAACCCTCTGAATGAGCAGTACTTC

clone size: .
J gene: TRBJ1-1
V gene: TRBV7-8
D gene: .
CDR3 protein: CASSLEGRGRNTEAFF
CDR3 DNA: TGTGCCAGCAGCTTAGAGGGGCGGGGGCGGAACACTGAAGCTTTCTTT

clone size: medium-sized
J gene: TRBJ1-5
V gene: TRBV4-1
D gene: .
CDR3 protein: CASSQARVNQPQHF
CDR3 DNA: TGCGCCAGCAGCCAAGCCAGGGTCAATCAGCCCCAGCATTTT

clone size: .
J gene: TRBJ1-1
V gene: TRBV7-2
D gene: .
CDR3 protein: CASSLGGVVLNTEAFF
CDR3 DNA: TGTGCCAGCAGCCTAGGGGGGGTGGTGTTGAACACTGAAGCTTTCTTT

clone size: few
J gene: TRBJ1-1
V gene: TRBV5-1
D gene: .
CDR3 protein: CASRLQGMNTEAFF
CDR3 DNA: TGCGCCAGCCGACTACAGGGCATGAACACTGAAGCTTTCTTT

clone size: .
J gene: TRBJ2-5
V gene: TRBV6-5
D gene: .
CDR3 protein: CASTSDREETQYF
CDR3 DNA: TGTGCCAGCACCTCCGACAGAGAAGAGACCCAGTACTTC

clone size: many
J gene: TRBJ1-2
V gene: TRBV4-3
D gene: .
CDR3 protein: CASSQDQSRGYGYTF
CDR3 DNA: TGCGCCAGCAGCCAAGATCAGAGTAGGGGCTATGGCTACACCTTC

clone size: once
J gene: TRBJ1-1
V gene: TRBV11-2
D gene: .
CDR3 protein: CASRSLGGGRTEAFF
CDR3 DNA: TGTGCCAGCAGATCCCTCGGGGGGGGCAGGACTGAAGCTTTCTTT

clone size: .
J gene: TRBJ1-2
V gene: TRBV14
D gene: .
CDR3 protein: CASTPFLARRNQGGYTF
CDR3 DNA: TGTGCCAGCACCCCTTTCCTGGCCCGTCGCAATCAGGGGGGCTACACCTTC

clone size: .
J gene: TRBJ2-3
V gene: TRBV5-6
D gene: .
CDR3 protein: CASSIPTGETTDTQYF
CDR3 DNA: TGTGCCAGCAGCATTCCAACCGGAGAAACCACAGATACGCAGTATTTT

clone size: .
J gene: TRBJ2-2
V gene: TRBV4-3
D gene: .
CDR3 protein: CASSQKSPFEGRAGELFF
CDR3 DNA: TGCGCCAGCAGCCAAAAAAGCCCGTTTGAGGGCCGCGCCGGGGAGCTGTTTTTT

clone size: .
J gene: TRBJ2-7
V gene: TRBV28
D gene: TRBD1
CDR3 protein: CASSWTGFYEQYF
CDR3 DNA: TGTGCCAGCAGTTGGACAGGGTTTTACGAGCAGTACTTC

clone size: .
J gene: TRBJ1-5
V gene: TRBV27
D gene: TRBD1
CDR3 protein: CASSADRGGQPQHF
CDR3 DNA: TGTGCCAGCAGTGCGGACAGGGGAGGACAGCCCCAGCATTTT

clone size: once
J gene: TRBJ1-3
V gene: TRBV7-2
D gene: .
CDR3 protein: CASSWQGGRNTIYF
CDR3 DNA: TGTGCCAGCAGCTGGCAGGGTGGTAGGAACACCATATATTTT

clone size: once
J gene: TRBJ2-5
V gene: TRBV5-4
D gene: .
CDR3 protein: CASSLDSGGVQETQYF
CDR3 DNA: TGTGCCAGCAGCTTGGATAGCGGAGGGGTCCAAGAGACCCAGTACTTC

clone size: .
J gene: TRBJ2-4
V gene: TRBV24-1
D gene: TRBD2
CDR3 protein: CATSESGGQNIQYF
CDR3 DNA: TGTGCCACCAGTGAATCGGGAGGTCAAAACATTCAGTACTTC

clone size: .
J gene: TRBJ1-2
V gene: TRBV14
D gene: .
CDR3 protein: CASGLRAGYGYTF
CDR3 DNA: TGTGCCAGCGGACTCCGTGCGGGTTATGGCTACACCTTC

clone size: once
J gene: TRBJ2-5
V gene: TRBV28
D gene: TRBD2
CDR3 protein: CASSQLTSGSKETQYF
CDR3 DNA: TGTGCCAGCAGTCAGTTGACTAGCGGGAGTAAAGAGACCCAGTACTTC

clone size: .
J gene: TRBJ1-4
V gene: TRBV4-1
D gene: .
CDR3 protein: CASSQEQGTNEKLFF
CDR3 DNA: TGCGCCAGCAGCCAAGAACAGGGAACTAATGAAAAACTGTTTTTT

clone size: .
J gene: TRBJ1-2
V gene: TRBV5-1
D gene: .
CDR3 protein: CASSLEPSGYTF
CDR3 DNA: TGCGCCAGCAGCTTAGAGCCTAGTGGCTACACCTTC

clone size: once
J gene: TRBJ2-3
V gene: TRBV5-3
D gene: TRBD2
CDR3 protein: CARSFSGKSTDTQYF
CDR3 DNA: TGTGCCAGAAGCTTTAGCGGGAAGAGCACAGATACGCAGTATTTT

clone size: many
J gene: TRBJ1-2
V gene: TRBV28
D gene: TRBD1
CDR3 protein: CASSPGDRANYGYTF
CDR3 DNA: TGTGCCAGCAGTCCAGGGGACAGAGCTAACTATGGCTACACCTTC

clone size: once
J gene: TRBJ2-2
V gene: TRBV4-2
D gene: .
CDR3 protein: CASSQDGTGELFF
CDR3 DNA: TGTGCCAGCAGCCAAGACGGCACCGGGGAGCTGTTTTTT

clone size: few
J gene: TRBJ1-4
V gene: TRBV6-5
D gene: .
CDR3 protein: CASSYSAGFNEKLFF
CDR3 DNA: TGTGCCAGCAGTTACTCAGCAGGGTTTAATGAAAAACTGTTTTTT

clone size: .
J gene: TRBJ2-5
V gene: TRBV10-2
D gene: TRBD2
CDR3 protein: CASKGLAGGPETQYF
CDR3 DNA: TGCGCCAGCAAGGGACTAGCGGGAGGTCCAGAGACCCAGTACTTC

clone size: .
J gene: TRBJ2-7
V gene: TRBV7-9
D gene: TRBD1
CDR3 protein: CASSLPGTGDYEQYF
CDR3 DNA: TGTGCCAGCAGCCTACCCGGGACAGGGGACTACGAGCAGTACTTC

clone size: once
J gene: TRBJ2-1
V gene: TRBV27
D gene: TRBD2
CDR3 protein: CASSLGASGFLLNNEQFF
CDR3 DNA: TGTGCCAGCAGTTTAGGGGCTAGCGGCTTCCTCCTCAACAATGAGCAGTTCTTC

clone size: .
J gene: TRBJ2-7
V gene: TRBV28
D gene: TRBD1
CDR3 protein: CASSSGQDVDEQYF
CDR3 DNA: TGTGCCAGCAGCTCGGGACAGGACGTAGACGAGCAGTACTTC

clone size: .
J gene: TRBJ2-1
V gene: TRBV18
D gene: TRBD1
CDR3 protein: CASSLGQGDINEQFF
CDR3 DNA: TGTGCCAGCTCGTTGGGACAGGGGGACATCAATGAGCAGTTCTTC

clone size: .
J gene: TRBJ2-7
V gene: TRBV28
D gene: .
CDR3 protein: CASSLQGIVYEQYF
CDR3 DNA: TGTGCCAGCAGTTTGCAGGGTATAGTCTACGAGCAGTACTTC